The T cell receptor (beta chain) under discussion was sequenced for a study of blood T cells in healthy people across ages. Notes on this clonotype: Its antigen remains unidentified.

With a J-beta primer mix and a sample-barcoded 5' primer, a second PCR ran roughly 6 to 12 cycles. Every sample returned 2.5 million or more CDR3-containing paired-end reads. TCRdb processed the 5' RACE reads anew with MiXCR; each CDR3 protein has one entry. The table lists around 800,000 distinct CDR3 sequences, about 53% of them singletons. A minimum of 6.5 million PBMCs was isolated per sample. There were at least 6 micrograms of total RNA extracted from every sample. Points from the study as a whole: There were more naive CD4+ cells and higher diversity in long-lived donors than in aged donors.

This CDR3 contains 12 residues. CDR1 LNHDA and CDR2 SQIVND come from the germline V gene (reference sequence). V lost 5 bases and J lost 7, with 11 bases in between. The sequence was obtained from an older man in good health. The chain has TRBV19 and TRBJ1-1; D is uncertain. The sequenced sample was blood. The CDR3 bases are TGTGCCAGTAGTCGCGTTGATCATGAAGCTTTCTTT. Its translation: CASSRVDHEAFF.